These 10 T cell receptor beta chains were sequenced from one sample in a study of blood T cell repertoires in COVID-19. Assay: immunoSEQ multiplex PCR; the TCRdb copy retains only in-frame clones and omits some. The table has over 150,000 clones, over 75% seen once; the top ten hold 9.5% to 15%. The sequenced material came from peripheral blood. The receptors shown here come from a woman aged 45-65 years with acute or convalescent COVID-19.

The V gene is TRBV5-6, the J gene TRBJ2-1; 7 nucleotides agree with TRBD2. With V trimmed by 5 bases and J by 9 bases, 8 bases remained unmatched. CDR3 length equals 13 residues. From germline, CDR1 is SGHDT and CDR2 YYEEEE. CDR3 in amino acids: CASSLGRIGEQFF. Here the CDR3 DNA reads TGTGCCAGCAGTCTCGGGAGGATAGGTGAGCAGTTCTTC.

The V and J genes are TRBV5-1 and TRBJ1-4; maybe TRBD1 (5 bases). Per the germline V gene, CDR1 is SGHRS and CDR2 is YFSETQ. The CDR3 has 15 amino acids. V lost 4 bases and J 3 bases, leaving 13 bases between the germline ends. The CDR3 coding sequence is TGCGCCAGCAGCCCCGGAAGACAGCCTAATGAAAAACTGTTTTTT. As protein: CASSPGRQPNEKLFF.

The chain employs TRBV6-5 and TRBJ1-2; 10 bases are shared with TRBD1. Germline V gene data show CDR1 as MNHEY and CDR2 as SVGAGI. Trimming cost V 0 bases and J 8 bases; bases outside gene matches: 6. There are 15 residues in the CDR3. CDR3 nucleotides: TGTGCCAGCAGTTACTCCGGCGGGACAGGGGTCGGCTACACCTTC. Translation gives CASSYSGGTGVGYTF.

This clone was detected a few times. This chain links TRBV20-1 with TRBJ2-7, with a possible D match to TRBD2 (6 bases). The CDR3 runs to 14 residues. V was cut by 3 bases and J by 6 bases, with 18 bases left in between. The germline gives CDR1 DFQATT, CDR2 SNEGSKA (reference sequence). CDR3 loop: CSASSGRGLFEQYF. CDR3 in DNA: TGCAGTGCTAGTTCGGGCCGGGGGTTATTCGAGCAGTACTTC.

This rearrangement joins TRBV5-6 to TRBJ1-1, with 7 bases matching TRBD1. Trimming removed 4 bases from V and 5 bases from J; junction bases left unmatched: 8. There are 14 residues in the CDR3. The germline V gene has CDR1 SGHDT and CDR2 YYEEEE. The CDR3 loop is CASSGDSRKTEAFF. The CDR3 DNA follows: TGTGCCAGCAGCGGGGACAGTCGCAAGACTGAAGCTTTCTTT.

Written as DNA, the CDR3 is TGTGCCTGGGGACAGGGCGCCGGGGAGCTGTTTTTT. It codes for CAWGQGAGELFF. The genes are TRBV30 and TRBJ2-2; 8 nucleotides match TRBD1. The CDR3 covers 12 residues. The V gene end was trimmed by 5 bases and the J gene end by 6 bases; junction bases not matched to a gene: 2. Germline V gene lookup returns CDR1 GTSNPN and CDR2 SVGIG (reference sequence).

The chain couples TRBV28 to TRBJ2-7; 12 nucleotides match TRBD2. The V and J ends lost 6 bases and 4 bases, in that order; junction bases with no gene match: 4. The CDR3 covers 14 residues. Germline lookup yields CDR1 MDHEN and CDR2 SYDVKM. CDR3 amino acids: CASSLAGGRYEQYF. The DNA of the CDR3 is TGTGCCAGCAGCCTAGCGGGAGGGCGTTACGAGCAGTACTTC.

The chain combines TRBV28 with TRBJ2-1; 12 nucleotides match TRBD2. Trimming at V came to 6 bases and at J to 7 bases, leaving 7 bases not matched to a gene. The CDR3 consists of 15 residues. In germline, CDR1 is MDHEN, CDR2 SYDVKM. For the CDR3, the DNA is TGTGCCAGCAGCATGACTAGCGGGAGATTGAATGAGCAGTTCTTC. This sequence encodes CASSMTSGRLNEQFF.

The V and J genes are TRBV7-9 and TRBJ1-1, with D possibly matching TRBD1 (6 bases). The CDR3 extends over 11 amino acids. CDR1 is SEHNR, CDR2 FQNEAQ, per germline (reference sequence). Trimming left V 7 bases short and J 10 bases short, with 13 bases between. This CDR3 is CASTGQPVAFF. The CDR3 DNA reads as TGTGCCAGCACCGGACAGCCCGTAGCTTTCTTT. Complete variable domain (other parts from reference TRBV7-9 and TRBJ1-1): DTGVSQNPRHKITKRGQNVTFRCDPISEHNRLYWYRQTLGQGPEFLTYFQNEAQLEKSRLLSDRFSAERPKGSFSTLEIQRTEQGDSAMYLCASTGQPVAFFGQGTRLTVV.

The chain has TRBV19 and TRBJ1-2, with 7 positions matching TRBD1. CDR1 LNHDA and CDR2 SQIVND come from the germline V gene (reference sequence). J gave up 3 bases and V 8 bases, and 9 bases lay outside the gene matches. The CDR3 runs to 14 residues. The CDR3 is CASQKQGYDYGYTF. The CDR3 region has the DNA TGTGCCAGTCAGAAACAGGGGTATGACTATGGCTACACCTTC.